The 10 T cell receptor beta chains presented below share a single source sample, sequenced in a study of shared clonotypes between healthy human individuals. Here immunoSEQ multiplex PCR was the method, and the copy in TCRdb shows in-frame clones only, minus some. The sample contains about 2 million clones, about 95% of which appear only once. Positive CCR7 selection of CD45RO-negative cells yielded the naive CD8 cells, and terminally differentiated effector memory CD45RA+ cells were excluded. Source material: naive CD8+ T cells sorted from blood. The receptors shown here come from a man younger than 35 in good health.

The chain is built from TRBV30 and TRBJ2-1; TRBD1 matches 7 bases. The CDR3 has 15 residues. CDR1 and CDR2 from the germline V gene are GTSNPN and SVGIG (reference sequence). After removal of 1 base from V and 2 bases from J, the junction contained 5 bases not matched to a gene. CDR3 in DNA: TGTGCCTGGAGTGAGGGAGACAGGGCCTACAATGAGCAGTTCTTC. This encodes CAWSEGDRAYNEQFF.

In its sample, this clone was seen once. The V gene is TRBV19, the J gene TRBJ2-1, with D tentatively TRBD1 or TRBD2 (5 bases each). Per the germline V gene, CDR1 is LNHDA and CDR2 is SQIVND (reference sequence). This CDR3 has 13 amino acids. Trimming pared 6 bases from V and 9 bases from J, leaving 15 bases between. The CDR3 reads CASSPGGGIEQFF. As DNA, the CDR3 is TGTGCCAGTAGCCCTGGGGGTGGTATTGAGCAGTTCTTC.

This sequence joins TRBV7-9 and TRBJ2-7, with 7 positions matching TRBD1. V shed 3 bases, J shed 0 bases, and the junction held 8 bases outside the gene matches. Germline-derived CDR1 and CDR2 are SEHNR and FQNEAQ (reference sequence). This CDR3 is 16 amino acids long. Here the CDR3 reads CASSFPQGLSSYEQYF. CDR3 nucleotides: TGTGCCAGCAGCTTCCCACAGGGGCTAAGCTCCTACGAGCAGTACTTC.

The rearrangement uses TRBV11-3 and TRBJ1-5; 8 bases line up with TRBD1. Germline trimming cut 6 bases from V and 4 bases from J; bases unmatched to any gene: 11. Germline CDR1 reads SGHNT; CDR2 reads YENEEA. The CDR3 runs to 16 residues. The DNA for the CDR3 is TGTGCCAGCAGACGGACGGACAGGGTCGGTAATCAGCCCCAGCATTTT. It specifies CASRRTDRVGNQPQHF.

The genes are TRBV19 and TRBJ1-1; 9 nucleotides agree with TRBD1. CDR3 length: 15 residues. Germline V lookup: CDR1 LNHDA, CDR2 SQIVND (reference sequence). Trimming removed 4 bases from V and 7 bases from J; junction bases left unmatched: 10. DNA for the CDR3: TGTGCCAGTAGTACCCGGGACAGGGTTGGTGATGAAGCTTTCTTT. This translates into CASSTRDRVGDEAFF.

This chain links TRBV6-1 with TRBJ2-7; possibly TRBD1 or TRBD2 for D (5 bases each). CDR1 and CDR2 (germline): MNHNS, SASEGT. Trimming cost V 2 bases and J 1 base, with 18 bases left between them. The CDR3 runs 17 residues. The CDR3 nucleotides read TGTGCCAGCAGTGAAAGGACGGGGACGGCATTTTCCTACGAGCAGTACTTC. Its protein is CASSERTGTAFSYEQYF.

A word on this clone: The CDR3 ends on some other residue instead of the conserved phenylalanine or tryptophan, so this is likely a read error. The DNA is left out, because the CDR3 cannot be placed on it with certainty; the CDR3 is given as TCRdb lists it. The J gene is TRBJ1-2, the V gene TRBV2. Germline values: CDR1 SNHLY, CDR2 FYNNEI. The CDR3 is 14 residues long, ends included. CDR3 sequence: CASSGTVSDFPKIR.

The V and J genes are TRBV4-1 and TRBJ2-5; no clear D. The V gene lost 4 bases and the J gene lost 5 bases, with 14 bases spanning the gap. The germline V gene encodes CDR1 MGHRA and CDR2 YSYEKL. The CDR3 runs to 14 residues. CDR3 residues: CASSPDSEWETQYF. The CDR3 bases are TGCGCCAGCAGCCCCGATTCCGAATGGGAGACCCAGTACTTC.

This chain joins TRBV7-6 and TRBJ2-1; 10 bases match TRBD2. J lost 0 bases, V lost 1 base, and 6 bases had no gene match. Germline V gene lookup returns CDR1 SGHVS and CDR2 FNYEAQ. The CDR3 has 18 amino acids. CDR3 coding DNA: TGTGCCAGCAGCTTAGTAGGACTAGCGGTTGCCTCCTACAATGAGCAGTTCTTC. Its protein product is CASSLVGLAVASYNEQFF.

This chain uses TRBV5-6 with TRBJ1-4; no clear D gene. Germline V gives CDR1 SGHDT, CDR2 YYEEEE. Trimming stripped 0 bases from V and 7 bases from J, with 16 bases between. The CDR3 length is 16 residues. CDR3 residues: CASSLEETAGFEKLFF. In DNA form, the CDR3 reads TGTGCCAGCAGCTTGGAGGAAACGGCAGGTTTTGAAAAACTGTTTTTT. Full variable domain (missing parts from reference TRBV5-6 and TRBJ1-4): DAGVTQSPTHLIKTRGQQVTLRCSPKSGHDTVSWYQQALGQGPQFIFQYYEEEERQRGNFPDRFSGHQFPNYSSELNVNALLLGDSALYLCASSLEETAGFEKLFFGSGTQLSVL.